This is a list of T cell receptor beta chains from one sample in a study of regulatory T cells in long-lasting Graves disease. TCRdb processed the multiplex PCR reads anew with MiXCR; each CDR3 protein has one entry. Among about half a million distinct CDR3 sequences listed, approximately 22% were seen once. The material was peripheral blood mononuclear cells (PBMCs), obtained when the disease was refractory, from a patient treated with antithyroid drugs. Receptor source: a female donor with Graves disease. The CDR3 runs from the conserved cysteine through the conserved F or W. The order of the fields is V gene, J gene, clone size, D gene, CDR3 DNA, CDR3 protein. A D gene is named only where the DNA matches it firmly. Clone size is given for some rows only: seen once, a few or many times, or a class if the clone is expanded.

>TRBV19|TRBJ2-7|.|TRBD1
TGTGCCAGTAGTGAAGACAGGGGAACCAACTACGAGCAGTACTTC
CASSEDRGTNYEQYF
>TRBV7-9|TRBJ1-1|few|TRBD1
TGTGCCAGCAGCTTACGATATCGAATACGCGGGCAGGGGGAGGACACTGAAGCTTTCTTT
CASSLRYRIRGQGEDTEAFF
>TRBV19|TRBJ2-7|few|.
TGTGCCAGTAGTAGGGACAAAGTCTACGAGCAGTACTTC
CASSRDKVYEQYF
>TRBV7-2|TRBJ2-5|many|TRBD2
TGTGCCAGCAGCTTGATTAGCGGGAGGTCGTGGGAGACCCAGTACTTC
CASSLISGRSWETQYF
>TRBV5-1|TRBJ2-5|.|.
TGCGCCAGCAGCTTGGCTCCACTGGGGCAAGAGACCCAGTACTTC
CASSLAPLGQETQYF
>TRBV5-1|TRBJ2-7|few|.
TGCGCCAGCAGCTTGGACGGTCTTAGCTCCTACGAGCAGTACTTC
CASSLDGLSSYEQYF
>TRBV7-8|TRBJ1-1|.|.
TGTGCCAGCAGCCAACGCCCAAGAGGGCTGGCTTTCTTT
CASSQRPRGLAFF
>TRBV15|TRBJ1-4|few|TRBD1
TGTGCCACCAGCAGAAAACCTGGCGGGCAGGGGGAGGAAAAACTGTTTTTT
CATSRKPGGQGEEKLFF
>TRBV2|TRBJ1-3|many|.
TGTGCCAGCAGTGCCGCCGGAAACACCATATATTTT
CASSAAGNTIYF
>TRBV19|TRBJ2-5|few|.
TGTGCCAGTAGTATGGTGGACACCGGTGGGACCCAGTACTTC
CASSMVDTGGTQYF
>TRBV6-1|TRBJ1-1|many|.
TGTGCCAGCGGAAAAGTGAACACTGAAGCTTTCTTT
CASGKVNTEAFF
>TRBV28|TRBJ2-4|.|.
TGTGCCAGCAGTACCCCCGGAAACATTCAGTACTTC
CASSTPGNIQYF
>TRBV11-2|TRBJ1-3|.|TRBD1
TGTGCCAGCAGCCGGCGGGACAGAAGCTCTGGAAACACCATATATTTT
CASSRRDRSSGNTIYF
>TRBV14|TRBJ1-2|.|.
TGTGCCAGCAGCCAAGATTACAGTCCATATGGCTACACCTTC
CASSQDYSPYGYTF
>TRBV11-2|TRBJ1-4|many|.
TGTGCCAGCAGCCCCCGGCCAGGGTATGATGAAAAACTGTTTTTT
CASSPRPGYDEKLFF
>TRBV7-2|TRBJ2-7|few|.
TGTGCCAGCAGCCCCTCCGGGATTGAAGGAGGGGAGCAGTACTTC
CASSPSGIEGGEQYF
>TRBV7-2|TRBJ2-7|many|TRBD1
TGTGCCAGCAGACTTACAGGGGGTAACTCCTACGAGCAGTACTTC
CASRLTGGNSYEQYF
>TRBV7-9|TRBJ2-5|many|.
TGTGCCAGCAGCCTAGTGCGGGGCCAAGAGACCCAGTACTTC
CASSLVRGQETQYF
>TRBV5-1|TRBJ1-4|few|TRBD1
TGCGCCAGCAGCCGCCAACAGGGGGCTGATGAAAAACTGTTTTTT
CASSRQQGADEKLFF
>TRBV5-1|TRBJ1-1|few|TRBD1
TGCGCCAGCAGGGGCGGGACAGGGGGTGCGTTGAACACTGAAGCTTTCTTT
CASRGGTGGALNTEAFF
>TRBV5-1|TRBJ2-7|few|.
TGCGCCAGCAGTATCCTACAGGGAGAGCAGTACTTC
CASSILQGEQYF
>TRBV11-1|TRBJ2-5|many|.
TGTGCCAGCAGCGGACTATCGGGGCGGCGGGGAGAGACCCAGTACTTC
CASSGLSGRRGETQYF
>TRBV28|TRBJ2-7|many|TRBD1
TGTGCCAGCAGTTCTTATAGGACAGGCCCCTACGAGCAGTACTTC
CASSSYRTGPYEQYF
>TRBV18|TRBJ2-7|few|.
TGTGCCAGCTCACTCGACAGGTACTACGAGCAGTACTTC
CASSLDRYYEQYF
>TRBV6-1|TRBJ2-7|many|TRBD1
TGTGCCAGCAGGGACAGGCGATTTTACGAGCAGTACTTC
CASRDRRFYEQYF
>TRBV12-3/TRBV12-4|TRBJ1-1|many|TRBD1
TGTGCCAGCGGAACAGGGGGCACTGAAGCTTTCTTT
CASGTGGTEAFF
>TRBV5-1|TRBJ2-7|many|.
TGCGCCAGCAGCTTGCAGCCTACCACCCACGAGCAGTACTTC
CASSLQPTTHEQYF
>TRBV20-1|TRBJ2-5|few|.
TGCAGTGCTAGAGGTGAAGGGGACGCAAAAGAGACCCAGTACTTC
CSARGEGDAKETQYF
>TRBV28|TRBJ2-1|.|TRBD2
TGTGCCAGCAGTTTACCCGTCCGGGGGGGGCCCTACAATGAGCAGTTCTTC
CASSLPVRGGPYNEQFF
>TRBV7-2|TRBJ1-4|many|.
TGTGCCAGCAGCGCGGGACACGGGAATGAAAAACTGTTTTTT
CASSAGHGNEKLFF
>TRBV9|TRBJ1-1|few|.
TGTGCCAGCAGCCCAGGAGGTCTTGAAGCTTTCTTT
CASSPGGLEAFF
>TRBV10-3|TRBJ2-7|many|.
TGTGCCATCAGTGAGTGGTACGAGCAGTACTTC
CAISEWYEQYF
>TRBV7-2|TRBJ1-5|many|.
TGTGCCAGCAGCTTTGAAAGGAATCAGCCCCAGCATTTT
CASSFERNQPQHF
>TRBV11-2|TRBJ1-1|many|TRBD1
TGTGCCAGCAGCTTAAGGGGGACAGGGACAGACACTGAAGCTTTCTTT
CASSLRGTGTDTEAFF
>TRBV6-1|TRBJ1-5|.|.
TGTGCCAGCAGTCTACCCTACGGCACCAATCAGCCCCAGCATTTT
CASSLPYGTNQPQHF
>TRBV29-1|TRBJ1-5|.|.
TGCAGCGCCAGGATTAGCAATCAGCCCCAGCATTTT
CSARISNQPQHF
>TRBV19|TRBJ1-1|.|.
TGTGCAAGTAGTAGGGGGGCAAGGCCGAACACTGAAGCTTTCTTT
CASSRGARPNTEAFF
>TRBV4-1|TRBJ2-7|.|.
TGCGCCAGCAGCCGGGAAAGGGTCTACCTCTCCTACGAGCAGTACTTC
CASSRERVYLSYEQYF
>TRBV28|TRBJ1-6|.|TRBD1
TGTGTTACCGAGGGCGGACAGGCCAGCTCCTATAATTCACCCCTCCACTTT
CVTEGGQASSYNSPLHF
>TRBV12-3/TRBV12-4|TRBJ2-7|.|TRBD1
TGTGCCAGCAGCTTAGCTAGTGGGACAGGAACCTACGAGCAGTACTTC
CASSLASGTGTYEQYF
>TRBV7-2|TRBJ1-2|few|TRBD1
TGTGCCAGCGGGTCCACAGGGGGCACGTGTACCTTC
CASGSTGGTCTF
>TRBV2|TRBJ2-1|.|TRBD2
TGTGCCAGCAGTGAATCACTAGCGGTAGACAATGAGCAGTTCTTC
CASSESLAVDNEQFF
>TRBV12-3/TRBV12-4|TRBJ1-3|few|.
TGTGCCAGCAGTCAACAGGGATGGGAAGGAAACACCATATATTTT
CASSQQGWEGNTIYF
>TRBV7-9|TRBJ1-6|many|TRBD1
TGTGCCAGCACACCAACATGGGACAGCTACTCACCCCTCCACTTT
CASTPTWDSYSPLHF
>TRBV27|TRBJ2-5|many|.
TGTGCCAGCAGTCCCTACGTGGGGCGGGAGACCCAGTACTTC
CASSPYVGRETQYF
>TRBV20-1|TRBJ1-2|.|TRBD1
TGCAGTGCCCAAGGGACAGGGTCTAACTATGGCTACACCTTC
CSAQGTGSNYGYTF